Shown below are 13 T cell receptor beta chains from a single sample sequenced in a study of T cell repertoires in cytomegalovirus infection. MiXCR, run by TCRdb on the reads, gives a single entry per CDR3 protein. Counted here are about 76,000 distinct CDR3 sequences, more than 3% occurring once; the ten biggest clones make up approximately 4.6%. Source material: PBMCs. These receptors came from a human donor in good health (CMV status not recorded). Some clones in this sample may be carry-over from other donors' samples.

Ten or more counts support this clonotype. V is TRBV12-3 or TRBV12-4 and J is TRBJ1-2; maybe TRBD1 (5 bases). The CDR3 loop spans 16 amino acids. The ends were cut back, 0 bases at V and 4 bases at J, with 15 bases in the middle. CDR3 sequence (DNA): TGTGCCAGCAGTTTAGCCGTCCGGGGCGCGGGCTATGGCTACACCTTC. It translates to CASSLAVRGAGYGYTF.

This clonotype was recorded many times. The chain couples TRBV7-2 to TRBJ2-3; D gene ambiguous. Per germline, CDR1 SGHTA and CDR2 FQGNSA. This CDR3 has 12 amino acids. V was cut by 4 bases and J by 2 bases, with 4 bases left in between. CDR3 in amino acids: CASSYFTDTQYF. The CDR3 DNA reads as TGTGCCAGCAGCTACTTCACAGATACGCAGTATTTT.

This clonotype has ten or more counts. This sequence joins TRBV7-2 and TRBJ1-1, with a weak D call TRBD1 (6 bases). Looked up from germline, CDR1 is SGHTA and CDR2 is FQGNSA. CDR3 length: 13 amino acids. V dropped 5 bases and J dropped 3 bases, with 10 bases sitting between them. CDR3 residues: CASSGRGDTEAFF. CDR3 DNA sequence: TGTGCCAGCAGCGGCAGGGGTGACACTGAAGCTTTCTTT.

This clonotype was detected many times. The CDR3 protein is CASSLAVGKGRAYGYTF. The CDR3 bases are TGTGCCAGCAGTTTAGCGGTCGGAAAGGGAAGGGCCTATGGCTACACCTTC. This chain links TRBV28 with TRBJ1-2; D is undetermined. V lost 2 bases, J lost 4 bases, and 20 bases lay in between. Germline assignment: CDR1 MDHEN and CDR2 SYDVKM. The length of the CDR3 is 17 residues.

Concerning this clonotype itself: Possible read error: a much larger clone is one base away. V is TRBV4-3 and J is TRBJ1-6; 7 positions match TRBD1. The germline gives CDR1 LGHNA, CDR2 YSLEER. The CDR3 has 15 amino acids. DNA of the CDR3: TGCGCCAGCAGCCACGACAGGGATTTATCGGGTCCCCTCCCCTTT. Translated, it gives CASSHDRDLSGPLPF.

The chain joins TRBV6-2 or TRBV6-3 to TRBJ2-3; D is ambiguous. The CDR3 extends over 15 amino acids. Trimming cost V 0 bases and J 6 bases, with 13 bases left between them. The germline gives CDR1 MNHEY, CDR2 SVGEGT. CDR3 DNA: TGTGCCAGCAGTTACTCGACGGCGGAGACCGATACGCAGTATTTT. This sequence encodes CASSYSTAETDTQYF.

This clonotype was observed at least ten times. The CDR3 reads CASMYQIYTDTQYF. CDR3 nucleotides: TGTGCCAGCATGTACCAGATATACACAGATACGCAGTATTTT. This chain joins TRBV2 and TRBJ2-3; D call uncertain. V lost 7 bases and J lost 2, with 13 bases in between. This CDR3 region has 14 residues. CDR1 is SNHLY, CDR2 FYNNEI, per germline. Full variable domain (remainder filled in from reference TRBV2 and TRBJ2-3): EPEVTQTPSHQVTQMGQEVILRCVPISNHLYFYWYRQILGQKVEFLVSFYNNEISEKSEIFDDQFSVERPDGSNFTLKIRSTKLEDSAMYFCASMYQIYTDTQYFGPGTRLTVL.

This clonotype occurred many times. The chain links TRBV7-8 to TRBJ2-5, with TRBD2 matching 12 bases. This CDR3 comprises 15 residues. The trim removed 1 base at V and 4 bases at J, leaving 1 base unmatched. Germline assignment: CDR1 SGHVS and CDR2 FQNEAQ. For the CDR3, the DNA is TGTGCCAGCAGCTTAGGACTAGCGGGGGTAGAGACCCAGTACTTC. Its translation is CASSLGLAGVETQYF.

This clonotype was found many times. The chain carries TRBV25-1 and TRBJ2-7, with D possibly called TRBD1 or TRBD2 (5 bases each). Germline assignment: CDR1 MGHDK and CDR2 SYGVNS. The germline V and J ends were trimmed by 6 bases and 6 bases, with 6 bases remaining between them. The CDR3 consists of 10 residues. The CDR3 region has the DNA TGTGCCAGCAGCGGGGCCGAGCAGTACTTC. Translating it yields CASSGAEQYF.

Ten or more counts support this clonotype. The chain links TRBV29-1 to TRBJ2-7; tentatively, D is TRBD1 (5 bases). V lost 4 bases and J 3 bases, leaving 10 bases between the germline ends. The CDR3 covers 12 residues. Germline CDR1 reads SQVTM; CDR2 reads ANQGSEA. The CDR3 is CSVVQGFYEQYF. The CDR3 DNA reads TGCAGCGTTGTTCAGGGTTTCTACGAGCAGTACTTC.

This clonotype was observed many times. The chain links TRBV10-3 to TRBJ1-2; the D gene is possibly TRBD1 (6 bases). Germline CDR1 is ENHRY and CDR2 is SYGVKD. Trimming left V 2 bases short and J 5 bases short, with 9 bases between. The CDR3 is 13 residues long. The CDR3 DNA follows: TGTGCCATCAGTGAGCCAGGGGAATATGGCTACACCTTC. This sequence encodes CAISEPGEYGYTF.

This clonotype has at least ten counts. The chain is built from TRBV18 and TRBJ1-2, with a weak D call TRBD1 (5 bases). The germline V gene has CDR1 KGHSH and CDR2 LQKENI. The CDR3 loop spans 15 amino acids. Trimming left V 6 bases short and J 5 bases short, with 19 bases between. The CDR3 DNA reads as TGTGCCAGCTCTCAATTCCCAGGGCACACTTATGGCTACACCTTC. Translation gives CASSQFPGHTYGYTF.

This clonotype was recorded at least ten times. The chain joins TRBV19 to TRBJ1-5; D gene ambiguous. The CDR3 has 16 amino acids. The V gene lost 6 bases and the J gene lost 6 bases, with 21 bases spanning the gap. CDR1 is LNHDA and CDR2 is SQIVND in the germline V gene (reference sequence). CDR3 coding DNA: TGTGCCAGTAGGGAGAAGGGTTCCCAATTGGGTCAGCCCCAGCATTTT. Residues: CASREKGSQLGQPQHF.